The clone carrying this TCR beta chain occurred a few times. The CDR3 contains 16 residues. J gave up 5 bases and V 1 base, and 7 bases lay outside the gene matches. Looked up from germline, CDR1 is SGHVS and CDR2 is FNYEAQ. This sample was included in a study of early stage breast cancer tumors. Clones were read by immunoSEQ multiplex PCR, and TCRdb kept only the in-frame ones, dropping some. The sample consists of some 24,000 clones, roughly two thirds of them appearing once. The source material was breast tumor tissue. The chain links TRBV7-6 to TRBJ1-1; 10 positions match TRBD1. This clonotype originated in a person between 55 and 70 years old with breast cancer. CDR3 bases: TGTGCCAGCAGCTTAGGGGGGGGGACAGGGGATACTGAAGCTTTCTTT. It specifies CASSLGGGTGDTEAFF.